Below, one T cell receptor beta chain is given with its context. The table came from immunoSEQ multiplex PCR; TCRdb's copy has only in-frame clones and leaves some out. Of roughly 85,000 clones in the sample, 94% are singletons; the top ten hold around 0.25%. The data were taken from a study of technical replicates of blood from several donors. CDR3 length: 16 amino acids. The V end lost 0 bases, the J end lost 4 bases, and 12 bases lay between the germline ends. CDR1 WNHNN and CDR2 SYGVQD come from the germline V gene (reference sequence). The clonotype originates from a human donor in good health. The source material was T cells isolated from PBMCs. This sequence joins TRBV10-1 and TRBJ2-2; D may be TRBD1 (6 bases). CDR3 bases: TGCGCCAGCAGTGAGTCCAGGGGTCTGGGCACCGGGGAGCTGTTTTTT. Translated, it gives CASSESRGLGTGELFF.